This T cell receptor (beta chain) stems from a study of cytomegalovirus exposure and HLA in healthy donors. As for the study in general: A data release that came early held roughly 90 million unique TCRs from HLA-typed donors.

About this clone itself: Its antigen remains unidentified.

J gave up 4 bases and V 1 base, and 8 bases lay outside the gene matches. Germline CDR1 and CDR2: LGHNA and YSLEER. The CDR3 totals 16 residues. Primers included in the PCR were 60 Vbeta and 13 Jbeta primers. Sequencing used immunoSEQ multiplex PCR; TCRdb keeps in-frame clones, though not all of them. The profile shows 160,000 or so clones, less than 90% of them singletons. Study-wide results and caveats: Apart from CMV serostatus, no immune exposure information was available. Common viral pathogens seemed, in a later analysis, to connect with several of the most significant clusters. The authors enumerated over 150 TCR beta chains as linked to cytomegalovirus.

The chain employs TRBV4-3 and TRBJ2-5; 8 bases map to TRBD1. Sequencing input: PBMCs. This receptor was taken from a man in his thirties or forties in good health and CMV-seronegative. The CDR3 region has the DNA TGCGCCAGCAGCCAAGGGTCGCCCACAGGGGGAGAGACCCAGTACTTC. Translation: CASSQGSPTGGETQYF.